This T cell receptor beta chain was sequenced during a study of Ad26.COV2.S vaccination and SARS-CoV-2 variants. Clones were sequenced by immunoSEQ multiplex PCR, and TCRdb holds only the in-frame ones, with some missing. In the table there are about 390,000 clones, 80% to 90% of which are singletons. This sample's treatment: some 19 received Ad26.COV2.S at low or high dose, single or two shots; roughly five received placebo; per-sample allocation not given. Specimens were obtained on day 63 following the first vaccine or placebo injection. The sequencing used peripheral blood, collected in a trial of Ad26.COV2.S vaccine versus placebo. This TCR came from a person between 18 and 65 years old who received the Ad26.COV2.S COVID-19 vaccine or a placebo.

CDR3 nucleotides: TGTGCCATCAGTGGGACTTCGGGGGGGCCGAGTGAGCAGTTCTTC. This encodes CAISGTSGGPSEQFF. The V gene is TRBV10-3, the J gene TRBJ2-1; the match to TRBD2 covers 8 bases. This CDR3 contains 15 residues. CDR1 and CDR2 (germline): ENHRY, SYGVKD. The J segment lost 9 bases and the V segment lost 4 bases, leaving 11 bases of the junction unmatched.